This T cell receptor (beta chain) comes out of a study of T cells after yellow fever vaccination. This clonotype showed up many times. TCRdb re-analysed the 5' RACE reads in MiXCR, keeping a single row per CDR3 protein. The table shows 200,000 to 250,000 distinct CDR3 sequences, with approximately 3% occurring only once. The germline V gene encodes CDR1 DFQATT and CDR2 SNEGSKA (reference sequence). The CDR3 is 14 amino acids. The TCR originated in a man between 18 and 29 years old who received the YFV17D yellow fever vaccine. The material was CD4+ T cells sorted from PBMCs, obtained 10 days after the yellow fever booster vaccination. V and J are TRBV20-1 and TRBJ2-2; possible D gene TRBD2, 6 bases. The chain's CDR3 is CSPRRAENTGELFF. The CDR3 DNA sequence: TGCAGCCCTAGGAGGGCAGAGAACACCGGGGAGCTGTTTTTT.